The 11 T cell receptor beta chains reported below all come from one sample, sequenced in a study of glioma-infiltrating T cells. Using RNA template, CDR3s of TCR alpha and beta were amplified with iRepertoire arm-PCR. MiXCR was run by TCRdb on the multiplex PCR reads, yielding one entry per CDR3 protein. The table includes around 130,000 distinct CDR3 sequences, around 23% detected once. Sequencing input: glioma tissue, nonneoplastic brain tissue, or PBMCs (not recorded which). These receptors were obtained from a human donor with low-grade glioma or glioblastoma, undergoing nonglioma brain surgery, or in good health (not recorded which).

This rearrangement joins TRBV20-1 to TRBJ1-5; possibly TRBD1 for D (6 bases). Germline CDR1 DFQATT, CDR2 SNEGSKA (reference sequence). This CDR3 has 14 amino acids. V lost 5 bases to trimming and J lost 6 bases, with 17 bases between them. The CDR3 region is CSARGQGPSQPQHF. CDR3 DNA: TGCAGTGCTCGGGGGCAGGGACCCAGTCAGCCCCAGCATTTT.

As regards this clonotype: A clone one base away is much larger, so this may be a read error. V gene TRBV6-1 combines with J gene TRBJ1-5, with D possibly matching TRBD1 (6 bases). This CDR3 has 14 residues. Germline values: CDR1 MNHNS, CDR2 SASEGT. In nucleotides, the CDR3 is TGTGCCAGCCTCGCGGGGGCTGGGGATCATCCCCAGCATTTT. This sequence encodes CASLAGAGDHPQHF.

As concerns this clonotype: One base away lies a much larger clone, so this may be a sequencing read error. This chain joins TRBV6-1 and TRBJ1-5; TRBD1 matches at 9 bases. V trimming: 8 bases; J trimming: 5 bases; junction bases outside the gene matches: 7. Germline V gene data show CDR1 as MNHNS and CDR2 as SASEGT. CDR3 size: 14 residues. The CDR3 DNA sequence: TGTGCCAGCGGTCGGGGACAGGGCTATCAGCCCCAGCATTTT. This encodes CASGRGQGYQPQHF.

The chain has TRBV12-3 or TRBV12-4 and TRBJ2-1; tentatively, D is TRBD2 (5 bases). Trimming pared 10 bases from V and 8 bases from J, leaving 27 bases between. CDR3 length equals 16 residues. The CDR3 sequence is CATSLDASSVRDEQFF. Written as DNA, the CDR3 is TGTGCCACCTCCCTAGACGCTAGCAGCGTACGCGATGAGCAGTTCTTC.

The chain employs TRBV19 and TRBJ1-2; D unclear. Germline-derived CDR1 and CDR2 are LNHDA and SQIVND (reference sequence). The V end was cut by 7 bases, the J end by 6 bases, with 15 bases between. CDR3 length: 13 amino acids. CDR3 sequence: CASNLQPGNGYTF. Here the CDR3 DNA reads TGTGCCAGTAATCTCCAGCCGGGGAATGGCTACACCTTC.

This chain uses TRBV7-9 with TRBJ1-1, with a weak D call TRBD1 (6 bases). The CDR3 is 16 amino acids. The germline V gene encodes CDR1 SEHNR and CDR2 FQNEAQ (reference sequence). The V and J ends lost 1 base and 6 bases respectively, with 18 bases between them. CDR3 residues: CASSLGHRDGVSEAFF. For the CDR3, the DNA is TGTGCCAGCAGCTTAGGGCACAGGGACGGGGTGTCTGAAGCTTTCTTT.

This chain links TRBV19 with TRBJ2-3; TRBD2 is a possible D gene (5 bases). The germline CDR1 and CDR2 sequences are LNHDA and SQIVND (reference sequence). V lost 4 bases and J lost 4, with 21 bases in between. This CDR3 spans 17 amino acids. The CDR3 DNA sequence: TGTGCCAGTAGTACTAGGCGGGCGCCCGGGTCGGCAGATACGCAGTATTTT. It codes for CASSTRRAPGSADTQYF.

The chain carries TRBV2 and TRBJ1-5, with a possible D match to TRBD1 (5 bases). CDR3 length: 14 residues. Germline CDR1 is SNHLY and CDR2 is FYNNEI. Trimming left V 6 bases short and J 2 bases short, with 11 bases between. The CDR3 sequence: CASRAGWGNQPQHF. The CDR3 DNA sequence: TGTGCCAGCAGGGCAGGGTGGGGCAATCAGCCCCAGCATTTT.

As regards this clonotype: This may be a read error: a much more frequent sequence differs by one nucleotide. Here the CDR3 DNA reads TGTGCCAGCAGCGATAGGGCCACAGATACGCAGTATTTT. Amino acid sequence: CASSDRATDTQYF. The gene calls are TRBV9 and TRBJ2-3; D gene unclear. Trimming pared 3 bases from V and 2 bases from J, leaving 7 bases between. Germline V gene sequence: CDR1 SGDLS, CDR2 YYNGEE. This CDR3 spans 13 amino acids.

In this sample, this clonotype turned up many times. The chain employs TRBV20-1 and TRBJ2-1, with 7 bases lining up with TRBD1. After removal of 4 bases from V and 11 bases from J, the junction contained 8 bases not matched to a gene. This CDR3 has 12 residues. From germline, CDR1 is DFQATT and CDR2 SNEGSKA (reference sequence). The CDR3 loop reads CSATSQGWQQFF. In DNA form, the CDR3 reads TGCAGTGCTACGTCACAGGGGTGGCAGCAGTTCTTC.

For this clonotype: No conserved phenylalanine or tryptophan ends this CDR3, so it is likely a read error. The chain joins TRBV2 to TRBJ1-1; tentative D call: TRBD1 (5 bases). CDR1 is SNHLY, CDR2 FYNNEI, per germline. Trimming removed 6 bases from V and 7 bases from J, with 15 bases in between. This CDR3 has 13 residues. CDR3 DNA: TGTGCCAGCAGCCCCGCGCGGGGGGGTGAAGCTTTCCTT. As protein: CASSPARGGEAFL.